The present T cell receptor beta chain was sequenced within a study of CD8+ T cells in alopecia areata. Alopecia areata patients provided lesional scalp punch biopsies and peripheral blood, both collected for the study. Using a FACSAria, the CD4+ and CD8+ T cells were sorted from the PBMCs. cDNA serving as the sequencing template came from extracted, reverse transcribed RNA. Data came from immunoSEQ multiplex PCR; TCRdb stores just in-frame clones and leaves some out. The sample carries about 110,000 clones, 50% to 60% recorded once. Study-wide points: Sequence data from scalp samples additionally include resident alphabeta T cells of normal skin. Clonality was higher in lesional than normal scalp, especially in alopecia totalis/universalis.

Trimming removed 7 bases from V and 4 bases from J; junction bases left unmatched: 7. Germline V gene sequence: CDR1 SGHRS, CDR2 YFSETQ. The CDR3 extends over 14 amino acids. With respect to this clone: Its antigen is as yet unknown.

Specimen: NKG2D-low CD8+ T cells sorted from blood. This receptor was obtained from a human donor with alopecia areata. The chain uses TRBV5-1 and TRBJ1-1, with 10 bases fitting TRBD1. CDR3 sequence: CASVEGQGSTEAFF. The CDR3 DNA sequence: TGCGCCAGCGTAGAGGGACAGGGGAGCACTGAAGCTTTCTTT.